The 21 T cell receptor beta chains below all came from one sample that was sequenced in a study of blood T cell repertoires in COVID-19. Sequenced by immunoSEQ multiplex PCR; TCRdb stores in-frame clones only, minus some. In the table there are approximately 180,000 clones, just under 90% of which are singletons. Specimen: peripheral blood. Source of these receptors: an older woman with COVID-19, enrolled during active disease.

This clone turned up a few times. Here the CDR3 reads CASSLRVTEAFF. In nucleotides, the CDR3 is TGTGCCAGCAGCCTCAGGGTCACTGAAGCTTTCTTT. This sequence joins TRBV7-2 and TRBJ1-1; weak D call: TRBD1 (5 bases). The CDR3 contains 12 residues. Trimming left V 5 bases short and J 4 bases short, with 8 bases between. Germline-derived CDR1 and CDR2 are SGHTA and FQGNSA.

This rearrangement joins TRBV11-2 to TRBJ1-6; tentative D call: TRBD1 (5 bases). This CDR3 spans 14 amino acids. Looked up from germline, CDR1 is SGHAT and CDR2 is FQNNGV. Deletions cut 4 bases from V and 10 bases from J, with 14 bases between. The chain's CDR3 is CASSSPLGGSPLHF. CDR3 bases: TGTGCCAGCAGCTCGCCCCTGGGGGGGTCACCCCTCCACTTT.

This rearrangement joins TRBV11-1 to TRBJ2-7; 7 bases align to TRBD2. Trimming took 3 bases from V and 5 from J; bases not matched to a gene: 10. CDR1 and CDR2 (germline): SGHAT, FQDESV (reference sequence). The CDR3 has 15 residues. The CDR3 protein is CASSLGGRSFNEQYF. CDR3 nucleotides: TGTGCCAGCAGCTTGGGAGGGCGAAGCTTCAACGAGCAGTACTTC.

The rearrangement links TRBV21-1 to TRBJ2-3; the table's D call, TRBD2, was not checked against the DNA. TRBV21-1 is described as a pseudogene. The CDR3 length is 17 residues. The CDR3 is CASSKISAGGCADTQYF. The CDR3 nucleotides are TGTGCCAGCAGCAAAATCTCGGCGGGAGGGTGTGCAGATACGCAGTATTTT.

This chain links TRBV15 with TRBJ2-7; no clear D. The CDR3 loop spans 14 amino acids. V shed 5 bases and J shed 0 bases, with 11 bases lying between them. The germline CDR1 and CDR2 sequences are LNHNV and YYDKDF (reference sequence). Here the CDR3 DNA reads TGTGCCACCAGCCCCCTCGGGTCCTCCTACGAGCAGTACTTC. Encoded protein: CATSPLGSSYEQYF.

Comment on this clone: One end of the junction does not line up with germline, which may come from a read error. The CDR3: CAWSPLDWTGNTIYF. In DNA form, the CDR3 reads TGTGCCTGGAGTCCACTGGACTGGACTGGGAACACCATATATTTT. The chain has TRBV30 and TRBJ1-3; D is unclear. The CDR3 has 15 amino acids. Germline-derived CDR1 and CDR2 are GTSNPN and SVGIG (reference sequence).

The chain has TRBV12-3 or TRBV12-4 and TRBJ2-1; TRBD2 is a possible D gene (6 bases). V lost 8 bases and J lost 4, with 12 bases in between. The CDR3 sequence is 13 residues long. The DNA for the CDR3 is TGTGCCAGCCATGGGAGGTTGTACAATGAGCAGTTCTTC. Protein: CASHGRLYNEQFF.

The rearrangement uses TRBV10-3 and TRBJ2-3, with 9 bases identical to TRBD1. Germline V CDR1 and CDR2: ENHRY, SYGVKD. Losses at the gene ends were 7 bases for V and 1 base for J; bases not matched to a gene: 3. The CDR3 spans 14 residues. CDR3 protein: CAINGDRGTDTQYF. As DNA, the CDR3 is TGTGCCATCAATGGGGACAGGGGCACAGATACGCAGTATTTT.

The chain couples TRBV3-1 (or the pseudogene TRBV3-2) to TRBJ1-2; D gene unclear. The CDR3 length is 14 residues. The germline V gene encodes CDR1 LGHDT and CDR2 YNNKEL (reference sequence). The V gene lost 4 bases and the J gene lost 4 bases, with 13 bases spanning the gap. The CDR3 DNA reads TGTGCCAGCAGCCCTCACAACAGTCGCTATGGCTACACCTTC. Amino acid sequence: CASSPHNSRYGYTF.

As DNA, the CDR3 is TGTGCCAGCAGCCCGGACGGACTTGAAGCTTTCTTT. Protein sequence: CASSPDGLEAFF. The chain is built from TRBV11-2 and TRBJ1-1; no reliable D call. V shed 5 bases and J shed 7 bases, with 11 bases lying between them. Germline values: CDR1 SGHAT, CDR2 FQNNGV. The CDR3 loop spans 12 amino acids.

The genes are TRBV27 and TRBJ2-7; TRBD2 agrees at 11 bases. J was trimmed by 4 bases and V by 3 bases; bases with no gene match: 8. The germline V gene has CDR1 MNHEY and CDR2 SMNVEV (reference sequence). The CDR3 contains 16 residues. Written as DNA, the CDR3 is TGTGCCAGCAGTTTCCCCGCTAGCGGGAGGTCATACGAGCAGTACTTC. It encodes CASSFPASGRSYEQYF.

Of note for this clone: The identical CDR3 is also encoded by other nucleotide sequences in the sample. The chain links TRBV5-1 to TRBJ2-2; D uncertain. Between the trimmed V and J ends, which lost 0 bases and 0 bases, there was a span of 6 bases. The CDR3 length is 15 residues. Germline V CDR1 and CDR2: SGHRS, YFSETQ. CDR3 sequence: CASSLDGANTGELFF. CDR3 DNA: TGCGCCAGCAGCTTGGACGGAGCGAACACCGGGGAGCTGTTTTTT.

This clone has a single count. The chain employs TRBV24-1 and TRBJ2-1, with no clear D. With 4 bases removed from V and 4 bases from J, the gap between germline ends came to 10 bases. Germline CDR1 is KGHDR and CDR2 is SFDVKD. The CDR3 sequence is 14 residues long. In DNA form, the CDR3 reads TGTGCCACCAGTGAAAGGAGCCAATACAATGAGCAGTTCTTC. Translation: CATSERSQYNEQFF.

This chain uses TRBV7-9 with TRBJ1-1; 10 positions match TRBD1. The V gene end was trimmed by 1 base and the J gene end by 4 bases; junction bases not matched to a gene: 3. Germline CDR1 reads SEHNR; CDR2 reads FQNEAQ (reference sequence). The CDR3 is 15 amino acids. The CDR3 here is CASSLGQGASTEAFF. The DNA for the CDR3 is TGTGCCAGCAGCTTAGGACAGGGGGCAAGCACTGAAGCTTTCTTT. Full variable domain (missing parts from reference TRBV7-9 and TRBJ1-1): DTGVSQNPRHKITKRGQNVTFRCDPISEHNRLYWYRQTLGQGPEFLTYFQNEAQLEKSRLLSDRFSAERPKGSFSTLEIQRTEQGDSAMYLCASSLGQGASTEAFFGQGTRLTVV.

The rearrangement uses TRBV28 and TRBJ2-7; 9 bases align to TRBD1. This CDR3 contains 13 residues. The germline V gene has CDR1 MDHEN and CDR2 SYDVKM. V trimming: 8 bases; J trimming: 3 bases; junction bases outside the gene matches: 5. The CDR3, as DNA: TGTGCCAGCGGACTGGGACAGGGCTACGAGCAGTACTTC. Protein product: CASGLGQGYEQYF.

The CDR3 protein is CASSLGLAGVPGETQYF. The CDR3 coding sequence is TGTGCCAGCAGCCTGGGACTAGCGGGAGTTCCTGGGGAGACCCAGTACTTC. J is TRBJ2-5 and V is TRBV5-4; 14 nucleotides match TRBD2. The V and J ends lost 4 bases and 5 bases, in that order; junction bases with no gene match: 10. This CDR3 spans 17 amino acids. The V gene's germline CDR1 is SGHNT and CDR2 YYREEE (reference sequence).

The chain couples TRBV18 to TRBJ1-5; D possibly corresponds to TRBD1 (5 bases). Trimming left V 5 bases short and J 11 bases short, with 13 bases between. The CDR3 is 12 residues long. Germline CDR1 is KGHSH and CDR2 is LQKENI. CDR3 nucleotides: TGTGCCAGCTCATCCCCGGGGGGGGCCCAGCATTTT. As protein: CASSSPGGAQHF.

The genes are TRBV5-1 and TRBJ1-1; D is undetermined. Germline loops: CDR1 SGHRS, CDR2 YFSETQ. Trimming stripped 4 bases from V and 2 bases from J, with 15 bases between. There are 15 residues in the CDR3. The CDR3 DNA sequence: TGCGCCAGCAGCCCGGTCAGCGGGCCAAACACTGAAGCTTTCTTT. Its translation: CASSPVSGPNTEAFF.

The chain employs TRBV29-1 and TRBJ1-1; D possibly corresponds to TRBD1 (6 bases). CDR1 is SQVTM, CDR2 ANQGSEA, per germline. Deletions cut 6 bases from V and 4 bases from J, with 12 bases between. CDR3 length: 12 amino acids. CDR3 sequence reads: CSVAGGATEAFF. Here the CDR3 DNA reads TGCAGCGTAGCCGGGGGGGCCACTGAAGCTTTCTTT.

The chain recombines TRBV12-3 or TRBV12-4 with TRBJ1-5, with D possibly being TRBD1 (5 bases). This CDR3 is built from 12 residues. The ends were cut back, 6 bases at V and 5 bases at J, with 8 bases in the middle. The CDR3 is CASRATDQPQHF. The CDR3 region has the DNA TGTGCCAGCAGAGCGACAGATCAGCCCCAGCATTTT.

V is TRBV15 and J is TRBJ1-3; tentatively, D is TRBD1 (6 bases). CDR3 size: 15 residues. Germline V gives CDR1 LNHNV, CDR2 YYDKDF (reference sequence). V was pared by 4 bases and J by 3 bases, with 13 bases between. This chain's CDR3 is CATSKQTGIGNTIYF. The CDR3, as DNA: TGTGCCACCAGCAAACAAACAGGGATTGGAAACACCATATATTTT.